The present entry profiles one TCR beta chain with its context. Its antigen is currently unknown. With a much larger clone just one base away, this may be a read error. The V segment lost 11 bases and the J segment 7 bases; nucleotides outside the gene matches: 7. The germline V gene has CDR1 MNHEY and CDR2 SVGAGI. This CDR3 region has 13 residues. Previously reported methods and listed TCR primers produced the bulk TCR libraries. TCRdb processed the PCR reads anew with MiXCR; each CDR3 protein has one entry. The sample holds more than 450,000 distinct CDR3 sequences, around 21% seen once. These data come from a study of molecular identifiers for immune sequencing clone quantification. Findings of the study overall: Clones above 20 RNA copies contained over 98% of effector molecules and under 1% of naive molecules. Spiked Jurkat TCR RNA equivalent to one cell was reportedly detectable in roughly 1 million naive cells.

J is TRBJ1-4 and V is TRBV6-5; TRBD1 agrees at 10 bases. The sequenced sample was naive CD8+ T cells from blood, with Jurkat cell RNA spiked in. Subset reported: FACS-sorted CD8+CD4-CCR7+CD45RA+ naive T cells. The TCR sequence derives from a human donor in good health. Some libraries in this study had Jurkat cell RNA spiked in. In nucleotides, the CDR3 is TGTGCCGGCACCCGGGACAGGGGTGAAAAACTGTTTTTT. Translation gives CAGTRDRGEKLFF.